The 2 T cell receptor beta chains below were found in one sample sequenced in a study of blood T cell repertoires in COVID-19. Some clones are missing from TCRdb's copy, which holds only in-frame ones; the method was immunoSEQ multiplex PCR. This sample carries about 180,000 clones, roughly 89% of them seen once, and the ten largest clones take about 2.2%. The sequencing sample was made of PBMCs or T cells enriched from blood (not recorded which). The receptor source for this set is a woman aged 40-49 years with acute COVID-19.

The rearrangement joins TRBV19 to TRBJ2-3; TRBD1 matches at 10 bases. Per the germline V gene, CDR1 is LNHDA and CDR2 is SQIVND (reference sequence). This CDR3 has 15 residues. The V segment lost 6 bases and the J segment 3 bases; nucleotides outside the gene matches: 6. The chain's CDR3 is CASRMTGGGTDTQYF. The CDR3 DNA is TGTGCCAGTAGAATGACAGGGGGCGGAACAGATACGCAGTATTTT.

The chain couples TRBV6-2 or TRBV6-3 to TRBJ2-7, with 7 bases lining up with TRBD1. The V and J ends lost 6 bases and 6 bases, in that order; junction bases with no gene match: 5. This CDR3 has 12 residues. CDR1 and CDR2 (germline): MNHEY, SVGEGT. The CDR3 sequence is CASSRYRGEQYF. For the CDR3, the DNA is TGTGCCAGCAGCCGATACAGGGGCGAGCAGTACTTC.